The rows below give T cell receptor beta chains drawn from one sample of a study of graft-versus-host responses after intestinal transplantation. Which antigens these TCRs recognize remains unknown. Sequencing used immunoSEQ multiplex PCR; TCRdb keeps in-frame clones, though not all of them. This sample has some 88,000 clones; 90% to 95% occur once, and the top ten carry 2%. The sequences come from unstimulated CD8+ T cells sorted from spleen or lymph node cells, collected before intestinal transplant. The receptors come from a human donor who received an intestinal transplant. Both conserved end residues are part of each CDR3. Fields, in order: clone size, J gene, V gene, D gene, CDR3 DNA, CDR3 protein. A D gene is named only where the DNA matches it firmly. Size tells how often a clone was seen (once, few, many) or the class of an expanded clone, and some rows leave it out.

>once|TRBJ2-1|TRBV11-2|TRBD1
TGTGCCAGCAGCTTAGGGACAGGCCCCTACAATGAGCAGTTCTTC
CASSLGTGPYNEQFF
>NA|TRBJ1-6|TRBV9|TRBD1
TGTGCCAGCAGCGCCAGACAGGGACTTAGTAATTCACCCCTCCACTTT
CASSARQGLSNSPLHF
>NA|TRBJ2-5|TRBV7-9|NA
TGTGCCAGCAGCTTAGGAGGTGCGGGGCCCCAGGAGACCCAGTACTTC
CASSLGGAGPQETQYF
>NA|TRBJ2-7|TRBV7-8|NA
TGTGCCAGCAGCTTAGACTCGACCTACGAGCAGTACTTC
CASSLDSTYEQYF
>NA|TRBJ1-4|TRBV6-5|TRBD1
TGTGCCAGCAGCTGGGACAGGGATGAAAAACTGTTTTTT
CASSWDRDEKLFF
>NA|TRBJ2-7|TRBV7-9|NA
TGTGCCAGCAGCTCTACCGCCCTTCCCTACGAGCAGTACTTC
CASSSTALPYEQYF
>NA|TRBJ2-2|TRBV5-6|TRBD1
TGTGCCAGCAGCTTGGGAACAGGGGTCGGGGAGCTGTTTTTT
CASSLGTGVGELFF
>NA|TRBJ2-3|TRBV11-3|TRBD2
TGTGCCAGCAGCTCTACTAGCGGGGCGAGTCGCACAGATACGCAGTATTTT
CASSSTSGASRTDTQYF
>NA|TRBJ2-7|TRBV7-6|TRBD2
TGTGCCAGCAGCTTAGAACCCGGACTAGCGGGGGGGCAGGTCTACGAGCAGTACTTC
CASSLEPGLAGGQVYEQYF
>NA|TRBJ2-1|TRBV7-9|TRBD2
TGTGCCAGCAGCCGGGCGGGGGACGCCTACAATGAGCAGTTCTTC
CASSRAGDAYNEQFF
>NA|TRBJ2-7|TRBV14|NA
TGTGCCAGCAGCCAAGATCCGGGTTCGAACGAGCAGTACTTC
CASSQDPGSNEQYF
>NA|TRBJ2-5|TRBV4-1|TRBD2
TGCGCCAGCAGCCAAGTGGGCGGGGGGGCAGGAGAGACCCAGTACTTC
CASSQVGGGAGETQYF
>NA|TRBJ2-7|TRBV4-3|NA
TGCGCCAGCAGCCAAGGGAGCCGGGGCTACGAGCAGTACTTC
CASSQGSRGYEQYF
>NA|TRBJ2-7|TRBV27|TRBD1
TGTGCCAGCAGCAATCTCGGACAGGGTCCCTACGAGCAGTACTTC
CASSNLGQGPYEQYF
>NA|TRBJ2-7|TRBV4-3|NA
TGCGCCAGCAGCCCCCACTGGGGCGAAGGTTACGAGCAGTACTTC
CASSPHWGEGYEQYF
>NA|TRBJ2-2|TRBV6-1|NA
TGTGCCAGCAGTGACCTGCGCGCGGGGGCGATCACCGGGGAGCTGTTTTTT
CASSDLRAGAITGELFF
>NA|TRBJ2-3|TRBV10-2|TRBD1
TGCGCCAGCAGCTTGGACAGGGTTTACGATACGCAGTATTTT
CASSLDRVYDTQYF
>NA|TRBJ1-1|TRBV21-1|NA
TGTGCCAGCAGTGTCACCTTAGCTACAATTCGCACTGAAGCTTTCTTT
CASSVTLATIRTEAFF
>NA|TRBJ2-1|TRBV4-1|TRBD2
TGCGCCAGCAGCCCGAGACTAGCGTTAAGCTCCTACAATGAGCAGTTCTTC
CASSPRLALSSYNEQFF
>NA|TRBJ2-5|TRBV7-9|TRBD2
TGTGCCAGCAGCTTTAGCGGGGCGGGAGAGACCCAGTACTTC
CASSFSGAGETQYF
>NA|TRBJ2-5|TRBV4-3|NA
TGCGCCAGCAGCCAAGATTGGGGGCCAAGGGAGACCCAGTACTTC
CASSQDWGPRETQYF
>NA|TRBJ2-7|TRBV7-6|TRBD1
TGTGCCAGCAGCGCCGAGACAGGGGACGAGCAGTACTTC
CASSAETGDEQYF
>NA|TRBJ1-1|TRBV7-9|TRBD1
TGTGCCAGCAGCCGGAGGGGTGGTGGGACAGTGTCCGCTGAAGCTTTCTTT
CASSRRGGGTVSAEAFF
>NA|TRBJ2-3|TRBV4-3|TRBD2
TGCGCCAGCAGCCAAGATAAGGCGGGGGGGGTCTGGGGCACAGATACGCAGTATTTT
CASSQDKAGGVWGTDTQYF
>NA|TRBJ2-1|TRBV4-3|TRBD2
TGCGCCAGCAGCCAAGAAATTCCGGGACTAGACTTCAATGAGCAGTTCTTC
CASSQEIPGLDFNEQFF
>NA|TRBJ2-2|TRBV29-1|NA
TGCAGCGTTGAAGTCCCCCAGGGGATGGTCGGGGAGCTGTTTTTT
CSVEVPQGMVGELFF
>few|TRBJ1-4|TRBV6-5|TRBD1
TGTGCCAGCAGTTGGACAGGGGTGGGGGAAAAACTGTTTTTT
CASSWTGVGEKLFF
>NA|TRBJ1-2|TRBV6-5|TRBD1
TGTGCCAGCAGTACAGGGGAAGGCTACACCTTC
CASSTGEGYTF
>NA|TRBJ1-6|TRBV5-1|NA
TGCGCCAGCAGCTTGCCTACCTCGGGGTCGGGCTATAATTCACCCCTCCACTTT
CASSLPTSGSGYNSPLHF
>NA|TRBJ1-6|TRBV27|TRBD1
TGTGCCAGCAGTGCGCAGCGAGGGACAGCCAATTCACCCCTCCACTTT
CASSAQRGTANSPLHF
>NA|TRBJ1-3|TRBV7-2|NA
TGTGCCAGCAGCTTTGGAAACCGGAAACAGAACTCTGGAAACACCATATATTTT
CASSFGNRKQNSGNTIYF